The 17 T cell receptor beta chains below were found in one sample sequenced in a study of OX40 agonist ivuxolimab in advanced cancers. Clones were sequenced by immunoSEQ multiplex PCR, and TCRdb holds only the in-frame ones, with some missing. Of about 60,000 clones in the sample, approximately 86% were seen once. The source was CD4+ or CD8+ T cells sorted from blood, collected in a trial of the OX40 agonist ivuxolimab. The receptors were gathered from an adult with an advanced solid tumor such as melanoma, head and neck, liver or kidney cancer.

The gene calls are TRBV5-6 and TRBJ2-2; D call uncertain. V shed 0 bases and J shed 0 bases, with 9 bases lying between them. This CDR3 has 16 amino acids. The germline V gene encodes CDR1 SGHDT and CDR2 YYEEEE. The CDR3 loop is CASSLAFVANTGELFF. In nucleotides, the CDR3 is TGTGCCAGCAGCTTGGCGTTCGTTGCGAACACCGGGGAGCTGTTTTTT.

This clone was detected only a few times. The chain uses TRBV19 and TRBJ1-1, with a weak D call TRBD1 (5 bases). Trimming removed 0 bases from V and 5 bases from J, with 28 bases in between. This CDR3 has 20 amino acids. Per germline, CDR1 LNHDA and CDR2 SQIVND (reference sequence). The CDR3 sequence is CASSIDRRWRTKMVGTEAFF. The CDR3 DNA sequence: TGTGCCAGTAGTATAGATCGTCGGTGGAGGACAAAGATGGTAGGGACTGAAGCTTTCTTT.

The rearrangement joins TRBV25-1 to TRBJ2-7, with a weak D call TRBD1 (6 bases). CDR1 MGHDK and CDR2 SYGVNS come from the germline V gene. The CDR3 extends over 12 amino acids. Trimming pared 6 bases from V and 0 bases from J, leaving 6 bases between. CDR3 region: CASRDSSYEQYF. Written as DNA, the CDR3 is TGTGCCAGCAGGGACAGCTCCTACGAGCAGTACTTC.

V and J are TRBV7-9 and TRBJ2-1, with 13 bases lining up with TRBD2. V was clipped by 4 bases and J by 5 bases; unmatched bases: 5. In germline, CDR1 is SEHNR, CDR2 FQNEAQ (reference sequence). CDR3 length: 16 amino acids. In DNA form, the CDR3 reads TGTGCCAGCAGCTCCGGGGGACTAGCGGGGAACAATGAGCAGTTCTTC. Translated: CASSSGGLAGNNEQFF.

The chain combines TRBV7-6 with TRBJ2-1; D call uncertain. Germline V gene lookup returns CDR1 SGHVS and CDR2 FNYEAQ. V lost 1 base and J lost 6, with 4 bases in between. This CDR3 has 12 residues. The CDR3: CASSLDLNEQFF. CDR3 bases: TGTGCCAGCAGCTTAGATCTCAATGAGCAGTTCTTC.

CDR3 residues: CASSPGPEGYTF. The CDR3 DNA is TGTGCCAGCAGTCCAGGACCCGAGGGCTACACCTTC. The chain is built from TRBV6-5 and TRBJ1-2; D unresolved. This CDR3 is 12 amino acids long. Germline assignment: CDR1 MNHEY and CDR2 SVGAGI. The V gene lost 5 bases and the J gene lost 8 bases, with 12 bases spanning the gap.

The chain is built from TRBV18 and TRBJ2-3, with D perhaps TRBD2 (6 bases). The germline gives CDR1 KGHSH, CDR2 LQKENI. CDR3 size: 15 residues. Trimming left V 3 bases short and J 1 base short, with 11 bases between. CDR3 in DNA: TGTGCCAGCTCACCGCTCGGGGAGGGCACAGATACGCAGTATTTT. It is translated as CASSPLGEGTDTQYF.

The V and J genes are TRBV4-2 and TRBJ2-2, with 11 bases fitting TRBD2. The CDR3 contains 19 residues. Trimming cost V 3 bases and J 2 bases; bases outside gene matches: 11. The germline V gene has CDR1 LGHNA and CDR2 YNFKEQ. The CDR3 loop is CASSQLQLAGALNTGELFF. The DNA for the CDR3 is TGTGCCAGCAGCCAGCTACAACTAGCGGGGGCCCTTAACACCGGGGAGCTGTTTTTT.

DNA for the CDR3: TGTGCCAGCAGCATACTAAGTTCGGGGGAGCAGTACTTC. Amino acids: CASSILSSGEQYF. The rearrangement joins TRBV7-9 to TRBJ2-5, with D maybe TRBD2 (6 bases). V was clipped by 5 bases and J by 11 bases, with 18 bases between them. The germline gives CDR1 SEHNR, CDR2 FQNEAQ (reference sequence). The CDR3 consists of 13 residues.

Remarks on this clone: The sample holds other DNA sequences that translate to the same CDR3. This chain links TRBV5-8 with TRBJ2-7; D uncertain. Germline V gives CDR1 SGHTS, CDR2 YDEGEE. The ends were cut back, 2 bases at V and 7 bases at J, with 19 bases in the middle. CDR3 size: 15 residues. This CDR3 reads CASSFPSAAPTEQYF. As DNA, the CDR3 is TGTGCCAGCAGCTTCCCCTCCGCCGCACCAACTGAGCAGTACTTC.

The J gene is TRBJ1-5, the V gene TRBV15; D call uncertain. Trimming took off 0 bases at V and 7 bases at J, with 7 bases between the two ends. The CDR3 is 13 amino acids. Per the germline V gene, CDR1 is LNHNV and CDR2 is YYDKDF (reference sequence). The CDR3 loop reads CATSRDSDQPQHF. DNA for the CDR3: TGTGCCACCAGCAGAGATAGTGACCAGCCCCAGCATTTT. Using reference TRBV15 and TRBJ1-5 for the parts outside the CDR3, the full variable domain is DAMVIQNPRYQVTQFGKPVTLSCSQTLNHNVMYWYQQKSSQAPKLLFHYYDKDFNNEADTPDNFQSRRPNTSFCFLDIRSPGLGDTAMYLCATSRDSDQPQHFGDGTRLSIL.

The chain employs TRBV10-3 and TRBJ2-5, with D maybe TRBD2 (6 bases). This CDR3 spans 14 amino acids. Germline V gene sequence: CDR1 ENHRY, CDR2 SYGVKD. V gave up 0 bases and J gave up 5 bases, with 10 bases separating them. The CDR3 DNA follows: TGTGCCATCAGTGAGTCGGGGGGTATGGAGACCCAGTACTTC. Residues: CAISESGGMETQYF.

This chain joins TRBV7-9 and TRBJ1-1; no clear D gene. CDR1 and CDR2 from the germline V gene are SEHNR and FQNEAQ (reference sequence). V was pared by 3 bases and J by 3 bases, with 11 bases between. This CDR3 comprises 14 residues. CDR3 region: CASSLVPAHTEAFF. CDR3 in DNA: TGTGCCAGCAGCTTGGTCCCCGCTCACACTGAAGCTTTCTTT.

The chain employs TRBV7-2 and TRBJ1-5; possibly TRBD1 for D (6 bases). The ends were cut back, 1 base at V and 6 bases at J, with 7 bases in the middle. The CDR3 spans 13 residues. Germline loops: CDR1 SGHTA, CDR2 FQGNSA. The CDR3 spells CASSLGQAQPQHF. The CDR3 DNA is TGTGCCAGCAGCTTAGGACAGGCTCAGCCCCAGCATTTT.

This clone was detected once. The genes are TRBV19 and TRBJ1-4, with a tentative D call TRBD1 (6 bases). Trimming cost V 0 bases and J 10 bases, with 12 bases left between them. The CDR3 has 14 residues. CDR1 LNHDA and CDR2 SQIVND come from the germline V gene (reference sequence). The chain's CDR3 is CASSIEGGFSKLFF. The CDR3 region has the DNA TGTGCCAGTAGTATAGAAGGGGGATTCTCAAAACTGTTTTTT.

V gene TRBV18 combines with J gene TRBJ1-5; D not certain. The CDR3 is made up of 13 amino acids. Germline CDR1 reads KGHSH; CDR2 reads LQKENI. V dropped 2 bases and J dropped 10 bases, with 12 bases sitting between them. CDR3 loop: CASSPNLEGPQHF. DNA for the CDR3: TGTGCCAGCTCACCAAACTTAGAAGGACCCCAGCATTTT.

The chain employs TRBV19 and TRBJ1-5; 8 bases agree with TRBD1. The J segment lost 5 bases and the V segment lost 7 bases, leaving 10 bases of the junction unmatched. Germline V CDR1 and CDR2: LNHDA, SQIVND (reference sequence). The CDR3 length is 15 residues. The CDR3 spells CASKGQGRGYQPQHF. The CDR3 bases are TGTGCCAGTAAAGGACAGGGAAGAGGATATCAGCCCCAGCATTTT.